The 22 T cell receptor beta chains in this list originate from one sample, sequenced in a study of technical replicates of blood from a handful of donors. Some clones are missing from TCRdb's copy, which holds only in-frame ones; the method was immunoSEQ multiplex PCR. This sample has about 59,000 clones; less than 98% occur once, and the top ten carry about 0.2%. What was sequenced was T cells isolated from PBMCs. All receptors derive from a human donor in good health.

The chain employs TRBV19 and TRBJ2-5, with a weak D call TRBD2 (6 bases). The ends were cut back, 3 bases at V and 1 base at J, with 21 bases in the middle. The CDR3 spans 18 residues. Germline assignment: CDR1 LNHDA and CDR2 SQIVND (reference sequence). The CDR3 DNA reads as TGTGCCAGTAGTATGGGACGGTTTCGAGCGGGCACCCAAGAGACCCAGTACTTC. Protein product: CASSMGRFRAGTQETQYF.

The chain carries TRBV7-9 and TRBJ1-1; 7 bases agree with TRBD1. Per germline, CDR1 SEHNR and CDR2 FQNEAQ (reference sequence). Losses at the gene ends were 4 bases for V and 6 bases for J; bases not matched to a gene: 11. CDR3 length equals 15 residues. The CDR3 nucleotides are TGTGCCAGCAGCTCCAAAGAGACAGGGTTGCCTGAAGCTTTCTTT. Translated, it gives CASSSKETGLPEAFF.

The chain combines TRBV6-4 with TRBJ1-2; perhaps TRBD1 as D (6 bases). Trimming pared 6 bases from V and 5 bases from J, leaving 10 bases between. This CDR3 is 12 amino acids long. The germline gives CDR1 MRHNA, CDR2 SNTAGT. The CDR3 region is CASSLTGYGYTF. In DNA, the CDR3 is TGTGCCAGCAGCTTGACAGGATATGGCTACACCTTC.

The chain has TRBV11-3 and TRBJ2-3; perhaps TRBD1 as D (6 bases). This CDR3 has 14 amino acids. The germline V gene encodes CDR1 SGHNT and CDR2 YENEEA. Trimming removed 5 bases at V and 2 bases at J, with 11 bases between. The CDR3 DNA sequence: TGTGCCAGCAGCGAACACAGGGCCACAGATACGCAGTATTTT. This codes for CASSEHRATDTQYF.

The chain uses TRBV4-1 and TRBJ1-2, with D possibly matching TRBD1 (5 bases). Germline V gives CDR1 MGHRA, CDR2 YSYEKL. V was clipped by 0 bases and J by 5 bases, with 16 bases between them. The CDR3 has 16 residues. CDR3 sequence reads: CASSQDIQALSYGYTF. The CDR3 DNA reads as TGCGCCAGCAGCCAAGATATACAGGCTCTATCGTATGGCTACACCTTC.

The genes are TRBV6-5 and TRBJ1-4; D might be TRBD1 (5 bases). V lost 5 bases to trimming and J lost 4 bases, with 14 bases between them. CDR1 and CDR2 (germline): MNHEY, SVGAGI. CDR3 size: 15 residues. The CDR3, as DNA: TGTGCCAGCAGTCTATTCCCAGGGAATAATGAAAAACTGTTTTTT. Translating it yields CASSLFPGNNEKLFF.

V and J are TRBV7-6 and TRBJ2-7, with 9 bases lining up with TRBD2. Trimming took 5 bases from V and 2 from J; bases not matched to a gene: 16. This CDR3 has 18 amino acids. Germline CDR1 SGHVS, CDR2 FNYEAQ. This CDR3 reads CASSPHMAGGLGTYEQYF. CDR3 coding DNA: TGTGCCAGCAGCCCGCATATGGCGGGGGGGCTCGGAACCTACGAGCAGTACTTC.

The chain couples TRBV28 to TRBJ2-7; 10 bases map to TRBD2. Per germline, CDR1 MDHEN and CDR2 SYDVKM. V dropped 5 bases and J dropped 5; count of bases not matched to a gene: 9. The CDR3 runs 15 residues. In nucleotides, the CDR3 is TGTGCCAGCAGTCTCCCGGGACTAGCGATAAACGAGCAGTACTTC. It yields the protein CASSLPGLAINEQYF.

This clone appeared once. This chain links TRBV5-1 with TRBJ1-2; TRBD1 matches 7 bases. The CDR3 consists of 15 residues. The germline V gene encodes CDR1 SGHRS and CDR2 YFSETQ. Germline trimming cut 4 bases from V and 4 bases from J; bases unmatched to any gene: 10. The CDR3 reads CASSLDSQGTYGYTF. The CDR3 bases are TGCGCCAGCAGCCTGGACTCACAGGGGACCTATGGCTACACCTTC.

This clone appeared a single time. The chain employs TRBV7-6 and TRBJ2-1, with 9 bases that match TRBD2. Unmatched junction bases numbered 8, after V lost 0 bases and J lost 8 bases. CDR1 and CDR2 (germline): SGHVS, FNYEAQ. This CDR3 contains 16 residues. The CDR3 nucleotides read TGTGCCAGCAGCTTAGCAGGTCTAGCGGGATCCGATGAGCAGTTCTTC. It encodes CASSLAGLAGSDEQFF.

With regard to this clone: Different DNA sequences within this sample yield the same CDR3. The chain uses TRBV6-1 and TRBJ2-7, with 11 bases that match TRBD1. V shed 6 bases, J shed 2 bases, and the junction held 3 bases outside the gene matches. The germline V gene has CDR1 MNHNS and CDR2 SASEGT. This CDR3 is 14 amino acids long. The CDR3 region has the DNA TGTGCCAGCAGGGGGACAGGGGGTCCCTACGAGCAGTACTTC. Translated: CASRGTGGPYEQYF.

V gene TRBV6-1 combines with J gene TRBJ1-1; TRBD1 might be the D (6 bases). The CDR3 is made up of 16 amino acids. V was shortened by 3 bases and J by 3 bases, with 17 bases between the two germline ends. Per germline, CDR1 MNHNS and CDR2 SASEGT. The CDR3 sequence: CASSDRPGGADTEAFF. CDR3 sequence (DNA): TGTGCCAGCAGTGATCGGCCGGGGGGGGCTGACACTGAAGCTTTCTTT.

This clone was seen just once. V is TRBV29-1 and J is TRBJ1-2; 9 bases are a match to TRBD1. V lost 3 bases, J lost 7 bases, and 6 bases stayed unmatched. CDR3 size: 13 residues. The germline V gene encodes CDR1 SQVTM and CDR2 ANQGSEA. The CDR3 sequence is CSVERQGVGGYTF. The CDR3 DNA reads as TGCAGCGTTGAGAGACAGGGGGTCGGTGGCTACACCTTC.

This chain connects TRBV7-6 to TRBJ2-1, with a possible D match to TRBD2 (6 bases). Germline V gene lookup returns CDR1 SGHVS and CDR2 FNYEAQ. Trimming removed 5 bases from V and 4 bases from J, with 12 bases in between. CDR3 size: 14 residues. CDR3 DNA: TGTGCCAGCAGCCCTGGACTACCGTACAATGAGCAGTTCTTC. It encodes CASSPGLPYNEQFF.

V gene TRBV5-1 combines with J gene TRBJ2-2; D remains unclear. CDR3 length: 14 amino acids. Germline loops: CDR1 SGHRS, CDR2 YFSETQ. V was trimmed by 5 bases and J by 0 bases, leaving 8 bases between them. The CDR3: CASSSIANTGELFF. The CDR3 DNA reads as TGCGCCAGCAGTAGTATAGCGAACACCGGGGAGCTGTTTTTT.

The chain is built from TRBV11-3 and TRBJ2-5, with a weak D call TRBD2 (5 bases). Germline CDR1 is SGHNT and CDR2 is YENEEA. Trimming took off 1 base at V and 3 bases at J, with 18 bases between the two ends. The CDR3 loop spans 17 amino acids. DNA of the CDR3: TGTGCCAGCAGCTTAGTGGGGAGACGGAGTAACGAAGAGACCCAGTACTTC. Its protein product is CASSLVGRRSNEETQYF.

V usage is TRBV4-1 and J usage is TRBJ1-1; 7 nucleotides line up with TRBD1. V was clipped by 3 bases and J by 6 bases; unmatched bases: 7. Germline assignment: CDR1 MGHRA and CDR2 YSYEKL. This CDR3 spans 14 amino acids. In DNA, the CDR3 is TGCGCCAGCAGCCAGAGACAGGGTAAGGCTGAAGCTTTCTTT. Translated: CASSQRQGKAEAFF.

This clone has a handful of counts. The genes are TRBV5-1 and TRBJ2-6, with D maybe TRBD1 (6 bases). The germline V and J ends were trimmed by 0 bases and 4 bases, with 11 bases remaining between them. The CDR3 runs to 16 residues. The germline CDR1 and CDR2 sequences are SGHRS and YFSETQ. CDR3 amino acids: CASSLGAGAGANVLTF. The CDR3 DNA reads TGCGCCAGCAGCTTGGGGGCAGGGGCAGGGGCCAACGTCCTGACTTTC.

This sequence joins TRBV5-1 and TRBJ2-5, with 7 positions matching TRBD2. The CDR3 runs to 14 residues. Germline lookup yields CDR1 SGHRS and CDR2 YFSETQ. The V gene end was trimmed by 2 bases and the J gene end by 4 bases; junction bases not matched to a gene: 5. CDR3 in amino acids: CASSFKASGETQYF. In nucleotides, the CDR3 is TGCGCCAGCAGCTTTAAGGCTAGCGGAGAGACCCAGTACTTC.

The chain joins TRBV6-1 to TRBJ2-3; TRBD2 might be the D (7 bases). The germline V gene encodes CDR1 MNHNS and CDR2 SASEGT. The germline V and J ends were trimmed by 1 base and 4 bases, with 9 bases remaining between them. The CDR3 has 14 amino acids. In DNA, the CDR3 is TGTGCCAGCAGTGAAGGCGGGGGCCCAGATACGCAGTATTTT. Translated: CASSEGGGPDTQYF.

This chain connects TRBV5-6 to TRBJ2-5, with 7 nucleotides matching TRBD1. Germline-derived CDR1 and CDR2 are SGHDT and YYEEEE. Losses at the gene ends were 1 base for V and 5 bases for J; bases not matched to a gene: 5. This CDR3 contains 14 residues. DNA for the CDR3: TGTGCCAGCAGCTTGAGACAGGGCGCGGAGACCCAGTACTTC. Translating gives CASSLRQGAETQYF.

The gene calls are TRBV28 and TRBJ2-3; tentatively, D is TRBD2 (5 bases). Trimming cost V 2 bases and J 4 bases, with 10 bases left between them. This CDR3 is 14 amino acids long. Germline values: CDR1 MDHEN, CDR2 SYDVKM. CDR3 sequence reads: CASSLGSSADTQYF. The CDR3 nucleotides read TGTGCCAGCAGTTTAGGGAGTAGTGCAGATACGCAGTATTTT. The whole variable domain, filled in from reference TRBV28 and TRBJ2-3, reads DVKVTQSSRYLVKRTGEKVFLECVQDMDHENMFWYRQDPGLGLRLIYFSYDVKMKEKGDIPEGYSVSREKKERFSLILESASTNQTSMYLCASSLGSSADTQYFGPGTRLTVL.